This TCR beta chain was captured in a study of T cell responses to AZD1222 COVID-19 vaccine. General study results and limits: Repertoires in all cases were sampled only once the peak T cell response had passed.

This clone showed up just once. The antigen is undetermined. Germline assignment: CDR1 MNHEY and CDR2 SVGEGT. V shed 4 bases and J 5 bases; nucleotides not matched to a gene: 4. The CDR3 is 14 residues long. Data came from immunoSEQ multiplex PCR; TCRdb stores just in-frame clones and leaves some out. The repertoire holds about 82,000 clones, with around 86% as singletons. The chain employs TRBV6-2 or TRBV6-3 and TRBJ2-1; 8 nucleotides align to TRBD1. This sample comprised peripheral blood, obtained 28 days after the second AZD1222 dose. The receptor comes from an adult who received the AZD1222 COVID-19 vaccine. CDR3 DNA: TGTGCCAGCAGTTCCGGACAGGGTCACAATGAGCAGTTCTTC. This sequence encodes CASSSGQGHNEQFF.